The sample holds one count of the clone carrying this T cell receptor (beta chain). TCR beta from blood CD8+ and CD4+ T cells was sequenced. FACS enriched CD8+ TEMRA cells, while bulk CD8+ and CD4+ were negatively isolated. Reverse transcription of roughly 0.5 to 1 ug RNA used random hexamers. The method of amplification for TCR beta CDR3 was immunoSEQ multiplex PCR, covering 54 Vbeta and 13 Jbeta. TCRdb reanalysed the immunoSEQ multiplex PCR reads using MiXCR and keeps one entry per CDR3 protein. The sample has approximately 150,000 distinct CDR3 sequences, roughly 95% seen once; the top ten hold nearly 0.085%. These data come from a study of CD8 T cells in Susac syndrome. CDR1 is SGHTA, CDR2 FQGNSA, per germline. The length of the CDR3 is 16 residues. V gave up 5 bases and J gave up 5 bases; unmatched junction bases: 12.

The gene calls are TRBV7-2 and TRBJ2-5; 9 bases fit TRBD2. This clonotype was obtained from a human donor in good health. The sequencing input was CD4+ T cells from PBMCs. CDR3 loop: CASSPFPAGGSETQYF. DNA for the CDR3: TGTGCCAGCAGCCCGTTCCCGGCGGGAGGGTCCGAGACCCAGTACTTC.